This T cell receptor (beta chain) stems from a study of control samples from healthy donors and cancer patients. The ends lost 7 bases at V and 0 bases at J; junction bases unmatched: 11. Germline assignment: CDR1 SSHAT and CDR2 FNYEAQ (reference sequence). CDR3 size: 17 residues. The sample holds one count of this clone. Clones were sequenced by immunoSEQ multiplex PCR, and TCRdb holds only the in-frame ones, with some missing. The repertoire holds 90,000 to 150,000 clones, with about nine tenths as singletons. This TCR was recovered from a man aged 35-49 years in good health. The V call is TRBV7-7, the J call TRBJ1-5; TRBD1 matches at 8 bases. The specimen sequenced was blood. The CDR3: CASTNQWTGNSNQPQHF. Here the CDR3 DNA reads TGTGCCAGCACCAACCAGTGGACAGGGAATAGCAATCAGCCCCAGCATTTT. The complete variable domain, with remaining parts taken from reference TRBV7-7 and TRBJ1-5, reads GAGVSQSPRYKVTKRGQDVTLRCDPISSHATLYWYQQALGQGPEFLTYFNYEAQPDKSGLPSDRFSAERPEGSISTLTIQRTEQRDSAMYRCASTNQWTGNSNQPQHFGDGTRLSIL.